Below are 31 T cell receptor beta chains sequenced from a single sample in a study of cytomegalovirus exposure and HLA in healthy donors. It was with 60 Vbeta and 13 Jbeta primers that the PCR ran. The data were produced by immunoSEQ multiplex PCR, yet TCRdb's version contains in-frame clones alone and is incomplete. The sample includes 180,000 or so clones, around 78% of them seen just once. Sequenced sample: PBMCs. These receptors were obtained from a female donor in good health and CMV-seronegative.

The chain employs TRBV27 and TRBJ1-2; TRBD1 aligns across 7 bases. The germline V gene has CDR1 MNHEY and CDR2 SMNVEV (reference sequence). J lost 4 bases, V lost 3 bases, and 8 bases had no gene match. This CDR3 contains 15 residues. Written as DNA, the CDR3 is TGTGCCAGCAGTTTGAAGGGGGCGCCCAGCTATGGCTACACCTTC. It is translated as CASSLKGAPSYGYTF.

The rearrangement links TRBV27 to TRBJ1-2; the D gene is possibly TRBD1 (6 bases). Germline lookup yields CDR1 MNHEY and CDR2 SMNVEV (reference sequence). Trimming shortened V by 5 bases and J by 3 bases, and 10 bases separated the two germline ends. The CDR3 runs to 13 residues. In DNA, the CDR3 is TGTGCCAGCAGTCCCAGGGGTTACTATGGCTACACCTTC. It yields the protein CASSPRGYYGYTF.

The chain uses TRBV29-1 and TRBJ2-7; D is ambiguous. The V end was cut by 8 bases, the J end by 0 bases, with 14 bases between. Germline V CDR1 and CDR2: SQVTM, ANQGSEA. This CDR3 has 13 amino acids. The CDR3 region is CSTLMENSYEQYF. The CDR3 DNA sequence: TGCAGCACACTGATGGAGAACTCCTACGAGCAGTACTTC.

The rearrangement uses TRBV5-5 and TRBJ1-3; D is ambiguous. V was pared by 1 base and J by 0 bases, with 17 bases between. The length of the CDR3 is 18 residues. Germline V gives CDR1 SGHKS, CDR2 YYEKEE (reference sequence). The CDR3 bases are TGTGCCAGCAGCTTGTCGTCAACCTCACAGAGCTCTGGAAACACCATATATTTT. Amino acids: CASSLSSTSQSSGNTIYF.

CDR3 coding DNA: TGTGCCAGCAGTGTGTCCGGGACAATCACCGGGGAGCTGTTTTTT. This gives the protein CASSVSGTITGELFF. This rearrangement joins TRBV25-1 to TRBJ2-2; maybe TRBD1 (6 bases). Trimming took off 4 bases at V and 4 bases at J, with 13 bases between the two ends. Germline assignment: CDR1 MGHDK and CDR2 SYGVNS. The CDR3 is made up of 15 amino acids.

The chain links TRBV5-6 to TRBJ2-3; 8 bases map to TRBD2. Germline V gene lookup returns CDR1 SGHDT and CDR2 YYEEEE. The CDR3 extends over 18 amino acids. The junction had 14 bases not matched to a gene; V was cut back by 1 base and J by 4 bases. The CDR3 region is CASSLRVRGGLGADTQYF. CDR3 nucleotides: TGTGCCAGCAGCTTGCGGGTCCGGGGGGGCCTTGGCGCAGATACGCAGTATTTT.

CDR3 in amino acids: CASSSTGDRAYGYTF. CDR3 bases: TGTGCCAGCTCCTCAACAGGGGACAGGGCCTATGGCTACACCTTC. The rearrangement uses TRBV6-1 and TRBJ1-2, with TRBD1 matching 9 bases. V lost 8 bases to trimming and J lost 4 bases; unmatched junction nucleotides: 11. The CDR3 is 15 residues long. Germline CDR1 reads MNHNS; CDR2 reads SASEGT.

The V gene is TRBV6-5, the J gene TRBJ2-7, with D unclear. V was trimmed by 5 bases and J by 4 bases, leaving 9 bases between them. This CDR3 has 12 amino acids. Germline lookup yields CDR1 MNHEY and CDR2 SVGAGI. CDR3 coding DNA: TGTGCCAGCAGTCCAGATTATTACGAGCAGTACTTC. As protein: CASSPDYYEQYF.

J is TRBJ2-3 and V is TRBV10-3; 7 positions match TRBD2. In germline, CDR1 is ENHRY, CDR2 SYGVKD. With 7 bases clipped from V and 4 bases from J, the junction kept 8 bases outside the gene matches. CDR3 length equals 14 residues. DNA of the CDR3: TGTGCCATCAAGCCTAGCGGAGCCCCAGATACGCAGTATTTT. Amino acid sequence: CAIKPSGAPDTQYF.

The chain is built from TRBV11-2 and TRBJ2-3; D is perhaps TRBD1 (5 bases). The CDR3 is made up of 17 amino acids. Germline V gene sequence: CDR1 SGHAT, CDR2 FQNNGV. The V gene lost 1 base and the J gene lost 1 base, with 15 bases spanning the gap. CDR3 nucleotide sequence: TGTGCCAGCAGCTTAGCGGGCGACAGTCCTCGCACAGATACGCAGTATTTT. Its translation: CASSLAGDSPRTDTQYF.

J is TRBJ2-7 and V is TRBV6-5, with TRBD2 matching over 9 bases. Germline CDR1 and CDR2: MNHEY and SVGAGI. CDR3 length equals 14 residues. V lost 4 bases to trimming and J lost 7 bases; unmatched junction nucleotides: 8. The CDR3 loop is CASSLAGAPREQYF. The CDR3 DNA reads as TGTGCCAGCAGTTTAGCGGGGGCCCCTAGGGAGCAGTACTTC.

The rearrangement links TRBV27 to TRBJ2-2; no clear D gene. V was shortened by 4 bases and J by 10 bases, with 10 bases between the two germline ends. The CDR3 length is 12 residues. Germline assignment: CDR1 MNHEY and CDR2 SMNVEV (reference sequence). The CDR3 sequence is CASSSGFAELFF. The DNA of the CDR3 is TGTGCCAGCAGTTCCGGTTTCGCGGAGCTGTTTTTT.

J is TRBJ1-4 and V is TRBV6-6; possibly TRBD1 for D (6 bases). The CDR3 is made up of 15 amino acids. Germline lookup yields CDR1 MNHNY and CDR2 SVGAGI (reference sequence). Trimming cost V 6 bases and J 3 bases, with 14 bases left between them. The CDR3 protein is CASRILQGANEKLFF. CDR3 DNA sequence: TGTGCCAGCAGAATTTTACAGGGAGCTAATGAAAAACTGTTTTTT.

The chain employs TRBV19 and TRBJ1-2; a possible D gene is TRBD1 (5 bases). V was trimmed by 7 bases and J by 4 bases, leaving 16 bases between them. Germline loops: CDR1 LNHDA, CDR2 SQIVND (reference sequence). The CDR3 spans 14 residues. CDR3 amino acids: CASTGWDGGYGYTF. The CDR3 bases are TGTGCCAGTACCGGGTGGGACGGGGGCTATGGCTACACCTTC.

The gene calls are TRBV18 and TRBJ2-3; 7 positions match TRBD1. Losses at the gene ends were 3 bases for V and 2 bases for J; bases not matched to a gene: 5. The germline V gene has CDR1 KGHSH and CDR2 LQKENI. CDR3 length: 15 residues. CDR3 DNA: TGTGCCAGCTCACCCCGGGACAGCCACACAGATACGCAGTATTTT. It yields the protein CASSPRDSHTDTQYF.

CDR3 sequence (DNA): TGTGCCAGCTCACCGGCCGGGACAGAAAATTCACCCCTCCACTTT. Protein: CASSPAGTENSPLHF. The chain employs TRBV18 and TRBJ1-6; the match to TRBD1 covers 7 bases. Germline loops: CDR1 KGHSH, CDR2 LQKENI. V shed 3 bases, J shed 7 bases, and the junction held 6 bases outside the gene matches. This CDR3 has 15 amino acids. The full variable domain, with the rest looked up from reference TRBV18 and TRBJ1-6, is NAGVMQNPRHLVRRRGQEARLRCSPMKGHSHVYWYRQLPEEGLKFMVYLQKENIIDESGMPKERFSAEFPKEGPSILRIQQVVRGDSAAYFCASSPAGTENSPLHFGNGTRLTVT.

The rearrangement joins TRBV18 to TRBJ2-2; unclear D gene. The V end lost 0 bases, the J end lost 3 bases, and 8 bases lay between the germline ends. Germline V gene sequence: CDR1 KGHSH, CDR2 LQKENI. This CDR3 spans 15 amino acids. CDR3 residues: CASSPPGRDTGELFF. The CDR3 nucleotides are TGTGCCAGCTCACCACCGGGCAGAGACACCGGGGAGCTGTTTTTT.

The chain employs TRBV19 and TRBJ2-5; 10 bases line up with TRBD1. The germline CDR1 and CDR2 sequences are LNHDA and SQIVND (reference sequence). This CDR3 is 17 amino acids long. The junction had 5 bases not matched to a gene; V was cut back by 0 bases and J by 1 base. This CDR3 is CASSIDKDRGSQETQYF. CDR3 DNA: TGTGCCAGTAGTATAGATAAGGACAGGGGGAGCCAAGAGACCCAGTACTTC.

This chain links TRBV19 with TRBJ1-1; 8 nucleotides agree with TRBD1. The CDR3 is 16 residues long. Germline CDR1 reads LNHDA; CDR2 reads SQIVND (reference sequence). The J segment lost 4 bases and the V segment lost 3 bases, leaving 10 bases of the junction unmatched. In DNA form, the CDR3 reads TGTGCCAGTAGTATCCTCAGGAGCAGGGGGCCCACTGAAGCTTTCTTT. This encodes CASSILRSRGPTEAFF.

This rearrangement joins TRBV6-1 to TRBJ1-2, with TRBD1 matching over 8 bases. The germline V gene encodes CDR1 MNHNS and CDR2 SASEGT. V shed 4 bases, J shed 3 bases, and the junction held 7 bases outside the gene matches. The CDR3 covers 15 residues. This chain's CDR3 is CASSATGGLDYGYTF. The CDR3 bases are TGTGCCAGCAGTGCAACAGGGGGGCTTGACTATGGCTACACCTTC.

The DNA of the CDR3 is TGTGCCAGTAGATACAGCTATGGCTACACCTTC. Translation: CASRYSYGYTF. The rearrangement links TRBV19 to TRBJ1-2; D is unresolved. The CDR3 contains 11 residues. Trimming took 6 bases from V and 4 from J, leaving 6 bases between them. Germline CDR1 is LNHDA and CDR2 is SQIVND (reference sequence).

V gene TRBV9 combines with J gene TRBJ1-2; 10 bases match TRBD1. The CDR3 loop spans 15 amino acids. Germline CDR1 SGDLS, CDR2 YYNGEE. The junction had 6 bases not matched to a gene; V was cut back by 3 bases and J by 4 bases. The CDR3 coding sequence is TGTGCCAGCAGCGAAAGGACAGGGGGAGGCTATGGCTACACCTTC. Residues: CASSERTGGGYGYTF.

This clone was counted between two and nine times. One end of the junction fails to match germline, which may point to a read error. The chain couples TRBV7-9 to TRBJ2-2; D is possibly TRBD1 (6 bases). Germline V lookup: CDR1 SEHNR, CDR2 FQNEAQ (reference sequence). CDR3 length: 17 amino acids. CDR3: CSSSSGTDYQGRRGLFF. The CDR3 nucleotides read TGTTCCAGCAGCTCCGGGACCGACTACCAGGGGCGCCGGGGGCTGTTTTTT.

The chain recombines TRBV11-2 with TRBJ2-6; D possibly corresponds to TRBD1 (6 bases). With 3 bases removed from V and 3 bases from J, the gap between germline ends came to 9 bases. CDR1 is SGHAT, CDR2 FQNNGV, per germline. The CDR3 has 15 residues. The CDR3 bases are TGTGCCAGCAGCTTCAGGGGTGATGGGGCCAACGTCCTGACTTTC. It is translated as CASSFRGDGANVLTF.

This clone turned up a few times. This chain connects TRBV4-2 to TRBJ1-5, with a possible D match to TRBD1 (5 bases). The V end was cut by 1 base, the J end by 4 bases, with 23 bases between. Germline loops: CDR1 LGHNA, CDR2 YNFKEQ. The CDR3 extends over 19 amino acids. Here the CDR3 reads CASSQGGDAGFTRNQPQHF. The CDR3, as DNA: TGTGCCAGCAGCCAAGGGGGGGATGCGGGGTTTACTAGGAATCAGCCCCAGCATTTT.

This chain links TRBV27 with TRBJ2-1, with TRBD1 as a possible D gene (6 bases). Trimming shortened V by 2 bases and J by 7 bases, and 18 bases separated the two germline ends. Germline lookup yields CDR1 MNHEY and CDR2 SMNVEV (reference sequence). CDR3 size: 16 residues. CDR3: CASSLGRGNRLNEQFF. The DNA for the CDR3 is TGTGCCAGCAGTTTAGGCAGGGGCAACAGACTGAATGAGCAGTTCTTC.

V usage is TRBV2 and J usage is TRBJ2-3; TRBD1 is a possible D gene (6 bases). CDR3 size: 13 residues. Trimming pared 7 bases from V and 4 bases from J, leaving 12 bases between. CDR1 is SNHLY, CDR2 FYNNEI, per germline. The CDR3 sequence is CASNTRGSDTQYF. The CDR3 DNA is TGTGCCAGCAACACAAGGGGGTCAGATACGCAGTATTTT.

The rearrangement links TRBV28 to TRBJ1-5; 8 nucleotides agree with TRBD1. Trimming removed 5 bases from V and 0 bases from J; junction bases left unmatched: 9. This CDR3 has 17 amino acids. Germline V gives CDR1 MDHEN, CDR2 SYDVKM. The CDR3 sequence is CASSDRGRGDSNQPQHF. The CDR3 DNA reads TGTGCCAGCAGTGACAGGGGAAGGGGAGATAGCAATCAGCCCCAGCATTTT.

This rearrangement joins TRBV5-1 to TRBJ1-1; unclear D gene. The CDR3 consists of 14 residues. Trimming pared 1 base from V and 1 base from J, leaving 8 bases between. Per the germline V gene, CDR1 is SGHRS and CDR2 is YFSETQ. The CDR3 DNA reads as TGCGCCAGCAGCTTGCAACATCCGAACACTGAAGCTTTCTTT. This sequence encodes CASSLQHPNTEAFF.

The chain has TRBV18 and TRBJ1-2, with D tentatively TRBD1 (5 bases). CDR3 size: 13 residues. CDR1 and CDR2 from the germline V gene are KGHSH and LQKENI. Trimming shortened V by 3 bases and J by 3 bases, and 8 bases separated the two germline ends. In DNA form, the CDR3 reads TGTGCCAGCTCACCGACGACAGACTATGGCTACACCTTC. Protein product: CASSPTTDYGYTF.

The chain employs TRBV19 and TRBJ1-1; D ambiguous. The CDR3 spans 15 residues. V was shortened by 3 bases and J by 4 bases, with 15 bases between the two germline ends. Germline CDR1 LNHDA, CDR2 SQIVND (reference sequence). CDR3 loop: CASSILLVKSTEAFF. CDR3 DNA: TGTGCCAGTAGTATCTTACTCGTTAAGTCCACTGAAGCTTTCTTT.